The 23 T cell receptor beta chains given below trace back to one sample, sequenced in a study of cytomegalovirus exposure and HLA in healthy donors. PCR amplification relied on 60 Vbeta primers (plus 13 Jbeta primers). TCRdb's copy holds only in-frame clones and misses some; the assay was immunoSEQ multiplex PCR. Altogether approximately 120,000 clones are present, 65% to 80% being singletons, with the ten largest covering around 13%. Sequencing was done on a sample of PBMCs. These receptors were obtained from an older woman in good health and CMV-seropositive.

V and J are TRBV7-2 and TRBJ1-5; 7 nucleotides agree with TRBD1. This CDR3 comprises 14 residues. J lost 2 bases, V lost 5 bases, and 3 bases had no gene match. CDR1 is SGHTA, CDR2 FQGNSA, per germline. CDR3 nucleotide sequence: TGTGCCAGCAGCCCCGGACAGGGCAATCAGCCCCAGCATTTT. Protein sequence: CASSPGQGNQPQHF.

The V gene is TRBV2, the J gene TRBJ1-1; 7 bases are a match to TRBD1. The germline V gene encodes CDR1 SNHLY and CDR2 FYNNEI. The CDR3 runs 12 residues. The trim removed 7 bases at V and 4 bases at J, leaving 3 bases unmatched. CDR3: CASTQGGTEAFF. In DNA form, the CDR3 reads TGTGCCAGCACTCAGGGGGGCACTGAAGCTTTCTTT. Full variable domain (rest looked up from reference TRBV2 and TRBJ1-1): EPEVTQTPSHQVTQMGQEVILRCVPISNHLYFYWYRQILGQKVEFLVSFYNNEISEKSEIFDDQFSVERPDGSNFTLKIRSTKLEDSAMYFCASTQGGTEAFFGQGTRLTVV.

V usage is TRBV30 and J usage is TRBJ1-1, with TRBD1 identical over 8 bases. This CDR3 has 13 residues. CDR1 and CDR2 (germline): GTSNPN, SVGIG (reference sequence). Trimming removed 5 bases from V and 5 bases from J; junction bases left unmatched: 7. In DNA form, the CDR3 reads TGTGCCTGGGACAGGGGAGGAGGGACTGAAGCTTTCTTT. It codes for CAWDRGGGTEAFF.

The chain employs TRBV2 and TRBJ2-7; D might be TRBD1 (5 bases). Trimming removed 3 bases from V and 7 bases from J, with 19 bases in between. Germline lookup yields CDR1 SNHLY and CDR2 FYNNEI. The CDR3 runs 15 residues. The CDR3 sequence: CASSDYLSRVAEQYF. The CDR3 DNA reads TGTGCCAGCAGTGACTATCTGAGCAGGGTGGCAGAGCAGTACTTC.

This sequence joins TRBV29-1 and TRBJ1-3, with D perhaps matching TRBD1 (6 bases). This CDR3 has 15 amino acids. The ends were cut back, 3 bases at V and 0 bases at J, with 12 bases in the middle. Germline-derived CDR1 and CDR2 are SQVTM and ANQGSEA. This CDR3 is CSVDDRTLSGNTIYF. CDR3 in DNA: TGCAGCGTTGACGACAGGACACTCTCTGGAAACACCATATATTTT.

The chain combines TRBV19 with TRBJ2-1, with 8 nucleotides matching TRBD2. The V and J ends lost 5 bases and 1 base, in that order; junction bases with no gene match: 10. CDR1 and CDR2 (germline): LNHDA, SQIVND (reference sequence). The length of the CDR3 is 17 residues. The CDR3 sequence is CASSPLGSGSSYNEQFF. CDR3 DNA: TGTGCCAGTAGTCCTCTGGGGAGCGGGAGTTCCTACAATGAGCAGTTCTTC.

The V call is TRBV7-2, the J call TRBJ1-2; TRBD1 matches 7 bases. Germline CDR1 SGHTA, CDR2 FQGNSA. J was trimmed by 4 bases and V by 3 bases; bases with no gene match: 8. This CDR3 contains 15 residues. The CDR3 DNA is TGTGCCAGCAGCTTCACAGGGGACCGGGGCTATGGCTACACCTTC. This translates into CASSFTGDRGYGYTF.

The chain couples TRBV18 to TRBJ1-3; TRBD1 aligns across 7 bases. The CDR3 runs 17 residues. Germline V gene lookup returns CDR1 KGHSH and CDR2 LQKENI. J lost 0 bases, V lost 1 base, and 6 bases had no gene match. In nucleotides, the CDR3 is TGTGCCAGCTCACCACTACAGGGGACGAGCTCTGGAAACACCATATATTTT. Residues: CASSPLQGTSSGNTIYF. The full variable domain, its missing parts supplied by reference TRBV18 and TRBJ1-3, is NAGVMQNPRHLVRRRGQEARLRCSPMKGHSHVYWYRQLPEEGLKFMVYLQKENIIDESGMPKERFSAEFPKEGPSILRIQQVVRGDSAAYFCASSPLQGTSSGNTIYFGEGSWLTVV.

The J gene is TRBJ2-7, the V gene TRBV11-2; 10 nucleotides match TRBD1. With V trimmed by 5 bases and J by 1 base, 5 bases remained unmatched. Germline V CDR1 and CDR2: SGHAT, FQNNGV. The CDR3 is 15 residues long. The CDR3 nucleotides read TGTGCCAGCAGCACCCGGGACAGGGGATCCTACGAGCAGTACTTC. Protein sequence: CASSTRDRGSYEQYF.

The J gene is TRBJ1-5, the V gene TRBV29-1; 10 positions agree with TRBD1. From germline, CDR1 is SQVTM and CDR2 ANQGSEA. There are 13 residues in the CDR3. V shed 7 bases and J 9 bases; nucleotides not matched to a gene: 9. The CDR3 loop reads CSAQTGGGLPQHF. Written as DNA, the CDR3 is TGCAGCGCCCAGACAGGGGGCGGATTGCCCCAGCATTTT.

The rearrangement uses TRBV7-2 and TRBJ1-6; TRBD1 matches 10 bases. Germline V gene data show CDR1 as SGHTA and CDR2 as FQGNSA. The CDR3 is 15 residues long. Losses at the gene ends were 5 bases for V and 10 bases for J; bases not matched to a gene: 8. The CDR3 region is CASSPRDRGFSPLHF. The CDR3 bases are TGTGCCAGCAGCCCCAGGGACAGGGGATTCTCACCCCTCCACTTT.

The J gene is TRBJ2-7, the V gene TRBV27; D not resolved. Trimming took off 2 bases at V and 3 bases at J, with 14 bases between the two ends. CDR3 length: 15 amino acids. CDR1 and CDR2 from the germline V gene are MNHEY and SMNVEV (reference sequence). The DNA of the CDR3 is TGTGCCAGCAGTTTAAACGGAGCGCTAGGCTACGAGCAGTACTTC. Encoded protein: CASSLNGALGYEQYF.

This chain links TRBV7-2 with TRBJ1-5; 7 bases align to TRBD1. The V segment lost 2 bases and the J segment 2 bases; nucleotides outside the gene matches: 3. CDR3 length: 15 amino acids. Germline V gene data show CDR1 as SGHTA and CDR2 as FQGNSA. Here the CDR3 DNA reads TGTGCCAGCAGCTTAAGACAGGGTGGCAATCAGCCCCAGCATTTT. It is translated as CASSLRQGGNQPQHF.

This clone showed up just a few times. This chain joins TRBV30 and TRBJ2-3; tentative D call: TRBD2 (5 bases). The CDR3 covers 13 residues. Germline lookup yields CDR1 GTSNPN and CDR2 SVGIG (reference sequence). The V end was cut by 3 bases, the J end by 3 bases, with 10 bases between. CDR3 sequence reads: CAWRRTGTDTQYF. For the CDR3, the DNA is TGTGCCTGGAGAAGGACGGGGACAGATACGCAGTATTTT. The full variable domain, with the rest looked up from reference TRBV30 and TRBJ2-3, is SQTIHQWPATLVQPVGSPLSLECTVEGTSNPNLYWYRQAAGRGLQLLFYSVGIGQISSEVPQNLSASRPQDRQFILSSKKLLLSDSGFYLCAWRRTGTDTQYFGPGTRLTVL.

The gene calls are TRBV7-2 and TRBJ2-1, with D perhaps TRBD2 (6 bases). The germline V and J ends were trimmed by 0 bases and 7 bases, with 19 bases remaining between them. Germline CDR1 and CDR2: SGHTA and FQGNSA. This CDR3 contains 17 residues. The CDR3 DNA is TGTGCCAGCAGCTTAGCGGGGAGACTAGTGGGCGGGAATGAGCAGTTCTTC. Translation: CASSLAGRLVGGNEQFF.

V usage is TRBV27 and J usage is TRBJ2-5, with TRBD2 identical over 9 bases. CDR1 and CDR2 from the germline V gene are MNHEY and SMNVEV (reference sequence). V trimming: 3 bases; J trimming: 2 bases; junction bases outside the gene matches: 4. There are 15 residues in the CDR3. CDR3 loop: CASSFRGLAQETQYF. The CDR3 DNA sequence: TGTGCCAGCAGTTTCCGAGGACTAGCGCAAGAGACCCAGTACTTC.

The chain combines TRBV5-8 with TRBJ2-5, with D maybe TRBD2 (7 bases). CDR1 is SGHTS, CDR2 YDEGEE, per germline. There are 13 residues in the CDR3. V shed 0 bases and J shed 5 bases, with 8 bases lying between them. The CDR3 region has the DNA TGTGCCAGCAGCTTGGAGGGGGGGGAGACCCAGTACTTC. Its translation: CASSLEGGETQYF.

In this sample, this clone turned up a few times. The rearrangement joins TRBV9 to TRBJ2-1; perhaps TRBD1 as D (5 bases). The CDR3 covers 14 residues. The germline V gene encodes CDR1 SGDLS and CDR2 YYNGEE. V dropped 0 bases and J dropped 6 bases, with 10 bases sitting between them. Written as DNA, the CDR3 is TGTGCCAGCAGCGTAGAGACAGCCTTCAATGAGCAGTTCTTC. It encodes CASSVETAFNEQFF.

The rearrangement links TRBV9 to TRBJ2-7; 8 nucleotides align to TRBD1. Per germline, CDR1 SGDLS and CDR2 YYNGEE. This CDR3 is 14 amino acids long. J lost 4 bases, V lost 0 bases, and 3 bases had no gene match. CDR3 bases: TGTGCCAGCAGCGTAGGAGACAGGGGATACGAGCAGTACTTC. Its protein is CASSVGDRGYEQYF.

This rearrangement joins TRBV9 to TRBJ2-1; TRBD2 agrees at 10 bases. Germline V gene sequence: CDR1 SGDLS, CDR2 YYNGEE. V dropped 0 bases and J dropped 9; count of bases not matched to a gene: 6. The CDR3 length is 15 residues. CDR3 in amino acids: CASSVAASGSAEQFF. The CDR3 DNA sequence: TGTGCCAGCAGCGTAGCTGCTAGCGGGAGTGCTGAGCAGTTCTTC. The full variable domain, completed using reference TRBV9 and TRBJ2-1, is DSGVTQTPKHLITATGQRVTLRCSPRSGDLSVYWYQQSLDQGLQFLIQYYNGEERAKGNILERFSAQQFPDLHSELNLSSLELGDSALYFCASSVAASGSAEQFFGPGTRLTVL.

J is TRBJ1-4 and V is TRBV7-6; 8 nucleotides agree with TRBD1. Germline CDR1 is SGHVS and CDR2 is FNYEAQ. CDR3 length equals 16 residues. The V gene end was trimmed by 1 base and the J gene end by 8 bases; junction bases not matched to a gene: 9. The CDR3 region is CASSLGMGAGGEKLFF. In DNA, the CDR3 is TGTGCCAGCAGCTTAGGAATGGGGGCAGGGGGCGAAAAACTGTTTTTT. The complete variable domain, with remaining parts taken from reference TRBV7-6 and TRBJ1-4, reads GAGVSQSPRYKVTKRGQDVALRCDPISGHVSLYWYRQALGQGPEFLTYFNYEAQQDKSGLPNDRFSAERPEGSISTLTIQRTEQRDSAMYRCASSLGMGAGGEKLFFGSGTQLSVL.

CDR3 sequence reads: CSARLRGEQFF. In DNA, the CDR3 is TGCAGTGCGCGTCTTAGGGGTGAGCAGTTCTTC. The rearrangement uses TRBV20-1 and TRBJ2-1; tentative D call: TRBD1 (5 bases). This CDR3 region has 11 residues. Between the trimmed V and J ends, which lost 6 bases and 9 bases, there was a span of 12 bases. Germline V lookup: CDR1 DFQATT, CDR2 SNEGSKA (reference sequence).

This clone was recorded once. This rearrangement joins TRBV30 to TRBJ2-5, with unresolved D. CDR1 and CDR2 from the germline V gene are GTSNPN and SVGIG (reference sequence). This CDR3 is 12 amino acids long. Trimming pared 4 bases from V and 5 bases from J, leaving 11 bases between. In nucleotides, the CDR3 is TGTGCCTGGATGTTCGGTATCGAGACCCAGTACTTC. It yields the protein CAWMFGIETQYF.